A single sample gave rise to the 10 T cell receptor beta chains below, sequenced in a study of T cell clones after liver transplantation. Clones were sequenced by immunoSEQ multiplex PCR, and TCRdb holds only the in-frame ones, with some missing. The table records fewer than 70,000 clones, about 64% of them present only once. The sequenced sample was CD4+ T cells from blood, obtained before liver transplant. Receptors were obtained from a human donor who received a liver transplant.

In its sample, this clone was seen a few times. V gene TRBV30 combines with J gene TRBJ2-1, with D possibly being TRBD1 (6 bases). CDR1 is GTSNPN and CDR2 is SVGIG in the germline V gene (reference sequence). Trimming stripped 4 bases from V and 14 bases from J, with 24 bases between. This CDR3 spans 14 amino acids. Here the CDR3 reads CAWNTPGQMGIEFF. Here the CDR3 DNA reads TGTGCCTGGAACACTCCGGGACAAATGGGTATCGAGTTCTTC.

V and J are TRBV4-1 and TRBJ1-1, with a tentative D call TRBD1 (5 bases). The CDR3 has 16 residues. V lost 0 bases, J lost 1 base, and 12 bases lay in between. Germline V gene lookup returns CDR1 MGHRA and CDR2 YSYEKL. The CDR3 bases are TGCGCCAGCAGCCAAGATTCGGGGGGGTGGAACACTGAAGCTTTCTTT. Protein sequence: CASSQDSGGWNTEAFF.

The chain links TRBV6-6 to TRBJ1-2, with 7 bases aligning to TRBD1. The CDR3 totals 15 residues. After removal of 4 bases from V and 4 bases from J, the junction contained 9 bases not matched to a gene. CDR1 is MNHNY, CDR2 SVGAGI, per germline (reference sequence). CDR3 sequence reads: CASSSGDRISYGYTF. CDR3 coding DNA: TGTGCCAGCAGTTCAGGGGACAGAATAAGCTATGGCTACACCTTC.

This clone was seen a few times. V and J are TRBV6-1 and TRBJ1-5; tentatively, D is TRBD1 (6 bases). From germline, CDR1 is MNHNS and CDR2 SASEGT. The V gene lost 2 bases and the J gene lost 3 bases, with 8 bases spanning the gap. The CDR3 length is 14 residues. For the CDR3, the DNA is TGTGCCAGCAGTGAATCAGGGGCCAATCAGCCCCAGCATTTT. As protein: CASSESGANQPQHF.

V usage is TRBV5-8 and J usage is TRBJ2-1; a possible D gene is TRBD1 (5 bases). The CDR3 is 15 residues long. Trimming took off 4 bases at V and 7 bases at J, with 18 bases between the two ends. The germline CDR1 and CDR2 sequences are SGHTS and YDEGEE. The CDR3 protein is CASSTGQGVRNEQFF. Here the CDR3 DNA reads TGTGCCAGCAGCACCGGGCAGGGTGTAAGGAATGAGCAGTTCTTC.

The chain combines TRBV28 with TRBJ1-4; perhaps TRBD1 as D (6 bases). Trimming shortened V by 3 bases and J by 2 bases, and 10 bases separated the two germline ends. The germline V gene encodes CDR1 MDHEN and CDR2 SYDVKM. CDR3 size: 15 residues. This CDR3 is CASSFTGITNEKLFF. In nucleotides, the CDR3 is TGTGCCAGCAGTTTCACAGGGATTACTAATGAAAAACTGTTTTTT.

V usage is TRBV7-2 and J usage is TRBJ2-1; 8 nucleotides line up with TRBD1. Germline V gives CDR1 SGHTA, CDR2 FQGNSA. This CDR3 is 14 amino acids long. V dropped 5 bases and J dropped 9; count of bases not matched to a gene: 9. As DNA, the CDR3 is TGTGCCAGCAGCCCCGGGACAGGTCGTGTTGAGCAGTTCTTC. Translation: CASSPGTGRVEQFF.

The sample holds one count of this clone. This chain joins TRBV7-8 and TRBJ2-7; 8 nucleotides align to TRBD2. The CDR3 spans 15 residues. Trimming took 1 base from V and 7 from J; bases not matched to a gene: 9. Germline CDR1 is SGHVS and CDR2 is FQNEAQ. The CDR3 bases are TGTGCCAGCAGCTTAGGAGGGACTAGGGGTCGGGAGCAGTACTTC. This gives the protein CASSLGGTRGREQYF.

The chain employs TRBV12-5 and TRBJ2-1; 9 bases align to TRBD1. The V gene's germline CDR1 is LGHNT and CDR2 FRNRAP. V shed 7 bases, J shed 4 bases, and the junction held 5 bases outside the gene matches. The CDR3 spans 14 residues. The CDR3 is CASVGGQGYNEQFF. The CDR3 DNA reads TGTGCTAGTGTGGGGGGACAGGGTTACAATGAGCAGTTCTTC.

The CDR3 coding sequence is TGCGCCAGCAGCCATAACAGGGCCACTGGGGCCAACGTCCTGACTTTC. Translation gives CASSHNRATGANVLTF. The chain recombines TRBV4-1 with TRBJ2-6, with a weak D call TRBD1 (6 bases). V lost 3 bases and J lost 2, with 11 bases in between. The germline V gene encodes CDR1 MGHRA and CDR2 YSYEKL. This CDR3 spans 16 amino acids.